This paragraph covers one T cell receptor beta chain sequence. This specimen comes from a study of blood T cell repertoires in COVID-19. About the study: The United States, Italy and Spain provided the acute and convalescent COVID-19 samples.

Seattle participants joined during active infection and were tracked over time. In the source study's methods: Amplification of reference gene primers was used by the study to estimate nucleated cell counts. This table comes from immunoSEQ multiplex PCR, and its TCRdb copy is limited to in-frame clones, with some not included. V and J calls and clone size are as listed in that table; D and trimming were resolved from the DNA. The table includes a few hundred thousand clones, approximately 92% detected once. CDR1 MDHEN and CDR2 SYDVKM come from the germline V gene. The ends were cut back, 6 bases at V and 1 base at J, with 13 bases in the middle. The CDR3 contains 15 residues.

The source material was peripheral blood. The sequence was obtained from a person between 18 and 35 years old with COVID-19, enrolled during active disease. The chain uses TRBV28 and TRBJ1-3, with TRBD1 as a possible D gene (5 bases). This CDR3 reads CASRVDSLSGNTIYF. The CDR3 DNA sequence: TGTGCCAGCAGGGTAGACAGTCTTTCTGGAAACACCATATATTTT.